These 6 T cell receptor beta chains were all obtained from the same sample, sequenced in a study of spatial heterogeneity in lung cancer (dated by TCRdb to about 2019). Library generation was performed with 5' RACE. TCRdb lists the instrument as NextSeq 500. TCRdb reprocessing: public reads trimmed at Q25 with fastp, clones called with MiXCR, in-frame beta chains kept. Every entry covers one CDR3 protein and lists the most common genes and DNA from its rows. The sample yields some 11,000 distinct CDR3 sequences; about 5.2% were counted once. Around 12% of the sample is taken by the ten largest. Study-wide findings and limitations: The number of expanded intratumoral alpha and beta TCRs correlated with the tumor nonsynonymous mutation count.

Reading the label with the study, this specimen's time point is: sample taken at primary tumor resection. Their recognized antigens are unknown. Sample: lung tumor tissue, taken at surgery. These receptor sequences come from a male donor with early-stage non-small cell lung cancer.

In this sample, this clonotype turned up many times. The gene calls are TRBV6-5 and TRBJ1-6; possibly TRBD1 for D (5 bases). Per the germline V gene, CDR1 is MNHEY and CDR2 is SVGAGI. The CDR3 totals 15 residues. Trimming removed 6 bases from V and 3 bases from J, with 12 bases in between. The CDR3 protein is CASSRTGFYNSPLHF. Written as DNA, the CDR3 is TGTGCCAGCAGCCGTACAGGTTTCTATAATTCACCCCTCCACTTT.

This clonotype was recorded at least ten times. The V gene is TRBV19, the J gene TRBJ2-2, with 13 positions matching TRBD2. Losses at the gene ends were 2 bases for V and 4 bases for J; bases not matched to a gene: 16. The CDR3 length is 21 residues. The germline gives CDR1 LNHDA, CDR2 SQIVND (reference sequence). CDR3 sequence (DNA): TGTGCCAGTAGTATACTAGGCCAACTAGCGGGGGGGCGTACGATCACCGGGGAGCTGTTTTTT. It yields the protein CASSILGQLAGGRTITGELFF.

In its sample, this clonotype was seen many times. The rearrangement uses TRBV29-1 and TRBJ1-1; tentative D call: TRBD1 (6 bases). CDR3 length equals 12 residues. Between the trimmed V and J ends, which lost 3 bases and 6 bases, there was a span of 11 bases. The V gene's germline CDR1 is SQVTM and CDR2 ANQGSEA. The CDR3 loop reads CSVELTGAEAFF. The CDR3 coding sequence is TGCAGCGTTGAGTTGACAGGAGCTGAAGCTTTCTTT.

By its share, this clonotype is medium-sized. This chain joins TRBV6-1 and TRBJ2-1; D remains unclear. This CDR3 has 13 residues. Between the trimmed V and J ends, which lost 7 bases and 1 base, there was a span of 8 bases. From germline, CDR1 is MNHNS and CDR2 SASEGT. As DNA, the CDR3 is TGTGCCAGCAACCCACAATCCTACAATGAGCAGTTCTTC. It yields the protein CASNPQSYNEQFF.

This clonotype has only a few counts. The rearrangement uses TRBV12-3 or TRBV12-4 and TRBJ2-6; the match to TRBD1 covers 12 bases. After removal of 3 bases from V and 1 base from J, the junction contained 7 bases not matched to a gene. The CDR3 is 19 amino acids. This CDR3 is CASSLGTGGIGSGANVLTF. CDR3 DNA sequence: TGTGCCAGCAGTTTGGGGACAGGGGGCATTGGGTCTGGGGCCAACGTCCTGACTTTC.

On this clonotype: With a much larger clone just one base away, this may be a read error. The V gene is TRBV27, the J gene TRBJ1-5, with TRBD1 identical over 8 bases. The CDR3 runs to 13 residues. Germline V CDR1 and CDR2: MNHEY, SMNVEV (reference sequence). CDR3 coding DNA: TGTACCAGCAGTTTAGCAGGGGGCCAGCCCCAGCATTTT. Residues: CTSSLAGGQPQHF.